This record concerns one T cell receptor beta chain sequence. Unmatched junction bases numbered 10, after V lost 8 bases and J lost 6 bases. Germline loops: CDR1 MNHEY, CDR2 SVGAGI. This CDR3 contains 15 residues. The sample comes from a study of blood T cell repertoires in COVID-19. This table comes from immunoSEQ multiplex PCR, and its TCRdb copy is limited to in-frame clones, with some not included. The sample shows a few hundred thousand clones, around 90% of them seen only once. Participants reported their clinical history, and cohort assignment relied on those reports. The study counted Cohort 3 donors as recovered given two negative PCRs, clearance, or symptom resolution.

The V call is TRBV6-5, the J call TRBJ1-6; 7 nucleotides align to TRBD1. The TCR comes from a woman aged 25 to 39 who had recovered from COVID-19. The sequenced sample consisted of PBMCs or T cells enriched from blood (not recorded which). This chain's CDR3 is CASAADPGGNSPLHF. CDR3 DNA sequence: TGTGCCAGCGCGGCTGATCCAGGGGGTAATTCACCCCTCCACTTT.